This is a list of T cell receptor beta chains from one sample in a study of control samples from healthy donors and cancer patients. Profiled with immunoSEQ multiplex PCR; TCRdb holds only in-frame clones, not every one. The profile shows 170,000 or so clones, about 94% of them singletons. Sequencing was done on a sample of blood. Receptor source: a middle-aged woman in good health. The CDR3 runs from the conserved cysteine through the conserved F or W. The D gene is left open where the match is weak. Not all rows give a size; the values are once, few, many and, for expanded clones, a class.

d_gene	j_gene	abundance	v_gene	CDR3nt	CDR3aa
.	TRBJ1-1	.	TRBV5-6	TGTGCCAGCAGCCCTTACCTTTCCAGGGTTGGCACTGAAGCTTTCTTT	CASSPYLSRVGTEAFF
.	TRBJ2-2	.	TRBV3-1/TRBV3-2	TGTGCCAGCAGCCAGGCAAGAGGGAGGCCCACCGGGGAGCTGTTTTTT	CASSQARGRPTGELFF
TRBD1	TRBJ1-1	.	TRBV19	TGTGCCAGTAGTGCGGGACAGGGGACTGAAGCTTTCTTT	CASSAGQGTEAFF
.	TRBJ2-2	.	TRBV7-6	TGTGCCAGCAGCTTAGGAAGAGTGGGGGCGGAGCTGTTTTTT	CASSLGRVGAELFF
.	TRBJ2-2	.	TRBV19	TGTGCCAGTAGTCTGCAGGAAAACACCGGGGAGCTGTTTTTT	CASSLQENTGELFF
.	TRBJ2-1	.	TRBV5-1	TGCGCCAGCAGCTTGGGACTAGAGTACAATGAGCAGTTCTTC	CASSLGLEYNEQFF
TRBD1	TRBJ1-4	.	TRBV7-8	TGTGCCAGCAGCTTAGCGGCAGGGGGCCAAGCGGGAGGAAAACTGTTTTTT	CASSLAAGGQAGGKLFF
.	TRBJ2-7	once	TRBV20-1	TGCAGTGCTGGCAGGGTAAACGAGCAGTACTTC	CSAGRVNEQYF
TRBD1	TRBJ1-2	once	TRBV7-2	TGTGCCAGCAGCGTAGACAGGGTCTATGGCTACACCTTC	CASSVDRVYGYTF
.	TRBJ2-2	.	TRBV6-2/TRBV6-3	TGTGCCAGCAGTTACTCGATCGGGAACACCGGGGAGCTGTTTTTT	CASSYSIGNTGELFF
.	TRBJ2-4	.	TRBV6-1	TGTGCCAGCAGTGGGTCCCCCATTACCGTCGGTGGCATTCAGTACTTC	CASSGSPITVGGIQYF
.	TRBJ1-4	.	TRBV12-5	TGTGCTAGTCGGCAGGGTGGTGAAAAACTGTTTTTT	CASRQGGEKLFF
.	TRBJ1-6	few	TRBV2	TGTGCCAGCAGTGGGGGAACGGGGATCGGCAATTCACCCCTCCACTTT	CASSGGTGIGNSPLHF
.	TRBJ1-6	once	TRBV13	TGTGCCAGCAGCTTACGTCGGGGCCTACGAAGTAATTCACCCCTCCACTTT	CASSLRRGLRSNSPLHF
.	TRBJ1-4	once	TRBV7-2	TGTGCCAGCAGCCCGACAGGCTCAACTAATGAAAAACTGTTTTTT	CASSPTGSTNEKLFF
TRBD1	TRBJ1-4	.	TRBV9	TGTGCCAGCAGCGAGGGACAGTCAAATGAAAAACTGTTTTTT	CASSEGQSNEKLFF
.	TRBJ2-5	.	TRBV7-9	TGTGCCAGCAGCACCGGACAGTACCAAGAGACCCAGTACTTC	CASSTGQYQETQYF
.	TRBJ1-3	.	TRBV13	TGTGCCAGCAGCTTTTTCGGGGGTACTGGAAACACCATATATTTT	CASSFFGGTGNTIYF
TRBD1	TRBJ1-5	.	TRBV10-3	TGTGCCATCAGGGGGACAGGGGAGAATCAGCCCCAGCATTTT	CAIRGTGENQPQHF
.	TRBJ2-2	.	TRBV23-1	TGCGCCAGCAGTCAATCGACTAGACCCCCGGCTTTAGAGACGCAGCCCACCGGGGAGCTGTTTTTT	CASSQSTRPPALETQPTGELFF
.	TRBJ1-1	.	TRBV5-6	TGTGCCAGCAGCCCTAGGGGGATTCGGGCTTTCTTT	CASSPRGIRAFF
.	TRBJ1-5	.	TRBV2	TGTGCCAGCAGTTCTACGGGGATAAGCAATCAGCCCCAGCATTTT	CASSSTGISNQPQHF
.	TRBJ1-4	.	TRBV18	TGTGCCAGCTCGGGGGGGCTGGATGAAAAACTGTTTTTT	CASSGGLDEKLFF
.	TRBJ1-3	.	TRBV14	TGTGCCAGCAGCCAAGCCGCTGGAAACACCATATATTTT	CASSQAAGNTIYF
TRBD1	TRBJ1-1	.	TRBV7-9	TGTGCCAGCAGCCCCCGGGACAGGGGGCTCACTGAAGCTTTCTTT	CASSPRDRGLTEAFF